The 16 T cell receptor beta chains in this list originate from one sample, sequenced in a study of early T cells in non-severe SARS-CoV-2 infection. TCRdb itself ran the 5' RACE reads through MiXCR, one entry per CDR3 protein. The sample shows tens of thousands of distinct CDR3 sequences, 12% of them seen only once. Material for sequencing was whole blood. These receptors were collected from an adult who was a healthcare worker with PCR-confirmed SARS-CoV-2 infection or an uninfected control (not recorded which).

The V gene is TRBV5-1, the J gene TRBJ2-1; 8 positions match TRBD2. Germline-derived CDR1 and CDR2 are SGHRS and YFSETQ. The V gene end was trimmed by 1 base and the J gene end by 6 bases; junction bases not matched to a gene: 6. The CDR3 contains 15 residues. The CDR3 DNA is TGCGCCAGCAGCTTGACAGCGGGAGACCCCAATGAGCAGTTCTTC. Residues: CASSLTAGDPNEQFF. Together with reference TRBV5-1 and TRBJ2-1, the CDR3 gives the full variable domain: KAGVTQTPRYLIKTRGQQVTLSCSPISGHRSVSWYQQTPGQGLQFLFEYFSETQRNKGNFPGRFSGRQFSNSRSEMNVSTLELGDSALYLCASSLTAGDPNEQFFGPGTRLTVL.

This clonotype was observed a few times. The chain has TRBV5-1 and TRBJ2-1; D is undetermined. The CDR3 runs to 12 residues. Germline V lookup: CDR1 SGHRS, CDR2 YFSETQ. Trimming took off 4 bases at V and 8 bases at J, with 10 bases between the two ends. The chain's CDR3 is CASSSNLYEQFF. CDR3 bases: TGCGCCAGCAGCAGCAACCTTTATGAGCAGTTCTTC.

The CDR3 DNA follows: TGTGCCAGCAGCCGTCAAGCCTCCAACTACAATGAGCAGTTCTTC. Translating it yields CASSRQASNYNEQFF. The chain has TRBV7-9 and TRBJ2-1; D gene ambiguous. Germline V lookup: CDR1 SEHNR, CDR2 FQNEAQ (reference sequence). V lost 5 bases to trimming and J lost 3 bases, with 14 bases between them. This CDR3 comprises 15 residues.

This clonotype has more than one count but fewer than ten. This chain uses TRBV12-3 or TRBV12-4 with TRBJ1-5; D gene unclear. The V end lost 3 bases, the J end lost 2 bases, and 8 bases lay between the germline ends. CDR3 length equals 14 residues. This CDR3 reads CASSFGLGNQPQHF. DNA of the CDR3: TGTGCCAGCAGTTTCGGTTTAGGCAATCAGCCCCAGCATTTT.

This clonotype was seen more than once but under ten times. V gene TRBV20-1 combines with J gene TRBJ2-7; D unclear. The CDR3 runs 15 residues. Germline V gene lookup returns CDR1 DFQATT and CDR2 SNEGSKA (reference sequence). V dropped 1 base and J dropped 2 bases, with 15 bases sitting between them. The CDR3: CSARAPLVSAYEQYF. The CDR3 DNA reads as TGCAGTGCTAGAGCTCCTCTCGTGTCGGCCTACGAGCAGTACTTC.

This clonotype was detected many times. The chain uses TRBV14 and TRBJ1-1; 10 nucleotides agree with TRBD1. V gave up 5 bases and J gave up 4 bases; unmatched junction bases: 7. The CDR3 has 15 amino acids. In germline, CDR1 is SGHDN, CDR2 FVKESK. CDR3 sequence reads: CASSGWTGGRTEAFF. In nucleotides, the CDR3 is TGTGCCAGCAGCGGCTGGACAGGGGGGCGCACTGAAGCTTTCTTT. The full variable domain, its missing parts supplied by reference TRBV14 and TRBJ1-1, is EAGVTQFPSHSVIEKGQTVTLRCDPISGHDNLYWYRRVMGKEIKFLLHFVKESKQDESGMPNNRFLAERTGGTYSTLKVQPAELEDSGVYFCASSGWTGGRTEAFFGQGTRLTVV.

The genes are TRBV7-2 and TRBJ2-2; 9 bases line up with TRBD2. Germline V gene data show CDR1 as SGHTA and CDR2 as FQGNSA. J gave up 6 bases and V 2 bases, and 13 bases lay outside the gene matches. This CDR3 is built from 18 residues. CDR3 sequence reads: CASSLMVQPSGNAGELFF. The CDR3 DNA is TGTGCCAGCAGCTTAATGGTTCAACCTAGCGGGAATGCCGGGGAGCTGTTTTTT.

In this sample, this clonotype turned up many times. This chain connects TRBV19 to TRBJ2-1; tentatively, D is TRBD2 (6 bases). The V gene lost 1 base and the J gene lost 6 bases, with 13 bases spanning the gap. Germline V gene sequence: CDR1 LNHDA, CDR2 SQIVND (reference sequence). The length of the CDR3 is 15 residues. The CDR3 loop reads CASSIGGPRGNEQFF. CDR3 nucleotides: TGTGCCAGTAGTATAGGCGGGCCGCGGGGCAATGAGCAGTTCTTC.

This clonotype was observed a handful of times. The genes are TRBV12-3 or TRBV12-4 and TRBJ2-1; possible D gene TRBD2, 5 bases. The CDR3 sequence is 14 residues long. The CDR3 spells CVTRAPSSYNEQFF. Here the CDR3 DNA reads TGTGTCACGAGGGCCCCGAGCTCCTACAATGAGCAGTTCTTC.

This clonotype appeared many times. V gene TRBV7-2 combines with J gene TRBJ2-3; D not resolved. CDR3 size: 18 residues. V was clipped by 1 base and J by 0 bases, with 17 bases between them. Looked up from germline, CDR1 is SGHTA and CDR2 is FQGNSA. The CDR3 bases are TGTGCCAGCAGCTTAGGAGCACGGACCCATACGAGCACAGATACGCAGTATTTT. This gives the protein CASSLGARTHTSTDTQYF.

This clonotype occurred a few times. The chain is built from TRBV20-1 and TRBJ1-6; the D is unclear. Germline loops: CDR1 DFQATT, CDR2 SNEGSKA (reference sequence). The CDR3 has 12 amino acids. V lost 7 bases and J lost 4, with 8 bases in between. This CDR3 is CSVYRYNSPLHF. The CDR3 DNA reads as TGCAGTGTCTACCGATATAATTCACCCCTCCACTTT.

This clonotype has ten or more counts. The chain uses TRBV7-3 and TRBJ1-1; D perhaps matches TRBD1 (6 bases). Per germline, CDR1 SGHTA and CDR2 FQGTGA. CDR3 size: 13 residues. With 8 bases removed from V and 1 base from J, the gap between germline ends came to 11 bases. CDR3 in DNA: TGTGCCAGCTCCCGGGACACGAACACTGAAGCTTTCTTT. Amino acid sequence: CASSRDTNTEAFF.

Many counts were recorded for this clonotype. Written as DNA, the CDR3 is TGTGCCAGCAGCTATACCAGGATCTCTGGAAACACCATATATTTT. As protein: CASSYTRISGNTIYF. V gene TRBV11-2 combines with J gene TRBJ1-3; D gene uncertain. The V gene's germline CDR1 is SGHAT and CDR2 FQNNGV. Trimming shortened V by 4 bases and J by 0 bases, and 10 bases separated the two germline ends. The CDR3 totals 15 residues.

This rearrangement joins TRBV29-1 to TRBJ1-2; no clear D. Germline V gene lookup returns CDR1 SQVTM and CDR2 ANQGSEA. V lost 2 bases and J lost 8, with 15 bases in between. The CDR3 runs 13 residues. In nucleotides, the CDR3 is TGCAGCGTTGAATATCCTAGCCCCGGGGGCTACACCTTC. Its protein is CSVEYPSPGGYTF.

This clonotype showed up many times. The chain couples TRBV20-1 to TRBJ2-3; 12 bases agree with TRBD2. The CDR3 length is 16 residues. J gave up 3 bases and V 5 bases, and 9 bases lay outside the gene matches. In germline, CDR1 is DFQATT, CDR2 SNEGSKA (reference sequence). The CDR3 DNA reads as TGCAGTGCTCCCCTAGCGGGAGGGGGAGTGACAGATACGCAGTATTTT. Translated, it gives CSAPLAGGGVTDTQYF.

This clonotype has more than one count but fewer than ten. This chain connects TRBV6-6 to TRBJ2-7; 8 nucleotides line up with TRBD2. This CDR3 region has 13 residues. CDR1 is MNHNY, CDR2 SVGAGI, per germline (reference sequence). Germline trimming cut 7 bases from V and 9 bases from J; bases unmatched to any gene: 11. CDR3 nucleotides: TGTGCCAGCACGAAGCGGGAGTACTCGGGGCAGTACTTC. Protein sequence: CASTKREYSGQYF.